The 18 T cell receptor beta chains reported below all come from one sample, sequenced in a study of OX40 agonist ivuxolimab in advanced cancers. Here immunoSEQ multiplex PCR was the method, and the copy in TCRdb shows in-frame clones only, minus some. Found here are some 84,000 clones, 89% of them singletons; the top ten hold around 0.19%. The starting material was CD4+ or CD8+ T cells sorted from blood, obtained in a trial of the OX40 agonist ivuxolimab. These receptors were obtained from an adult with an advanced solid tumor such as melanoma, head and neck, liver or kidney cancer.

J is TRBJ1-5 and V is TRBV11-2, with 8 positions matching TRBD1. The CDR3 is made up of 14 amino acids. The germline V gene encodes CDR1 SGHAT and CDR2 FQNNGV. Trimming took 5 bases from V and 2 from J; bases not matched to a gene: 2. Here the CDR3 reads CASSLDRGNQPQHF. CDR3 in DNA: TGTGCCAGCAGCCTGGACAGGGGCAATCAGCCCCAGCATTTT.

The chain recombines TRBV6-5 with TRBJ1-2; D is uncertain. The V gene lost 6 bases and the J gene lost 3 bases, with 11 bases spanning the gap. The CDR3 totals 13 residues. Germline V gene data show CDR1 as MNHEY and CDR2 as SVGAGI. CDR3 residues: CASSQLGDYGYTF. The DNA of the CDR3 is TGTGCCAGCAGCCAACTCGGAGACTATGGCTACACCTTC.

The chain couples TRBV15 to TRBJ2-1, with a tentative D call TRBD1 (6 bases). There are 15 residues in the CDR3. The ends were cut back, 0 bases at V and 5 bases at J, with 11 bases in the middle. Looked up from germline, CDR1 is LNHNV and CDR2 is YYDKDF (reference sequence). The CDR3 protein is CATSRDWGQDNEQFF. In DNA, the CDR3 is TGTGCCACCAGCAGAGATTGGGGGCAGGACAATGAGCAGTTCTTC.

V gene TRBV20-1 combines with J gene TRBJ1-5, with TRBD1 matching over 8 bases. Germline trimming cut 3 bases from V and 15 bases from J; bases unmatched to any gene: 7. Germline lookup yields CDR1 DFQATT and CDR2 SNEGSKA (reference sequence). The CDR3 runs 11 residues. For the CDR3, the DNA is TGCAGTGCTAGGGGACAGGTGGAATGGCATTTT. Its translation is CSARGQVEWHF.

The J gene is TRBJ2-5, the V gene TRBV6-1; TRBD1 matches 8 bases. With 7 bases clipped from V and 4 bases from J, the junction kept 5 bases outside the gene matches. CDR1 and CDR2 from the germline V gene are MNHNS and SASEGT. The CDR3 runs 13 residues. CDR3 sequence reads: CASTRQGSETQYF. For the CDR3, the DNA is TGTGCCAGCACGAGACAGGGGTCAGAGACCCAGTACTTC.

V gene TRBV6-6 combines with J gene TRBJ2-2; D gene unclear. The V gene lost 8 bases and the J gene lost 3 bases, with 4 bases spanning the gap. This CDR3 is 11 amino acids long. Germline V CDR1 and CDR2: MNHNY, SVGAGI (reference sequence). The CDR3 sequence: CASGHTGELFF. The CDR3 coding sequence is TGTGCCAGCGGTCACACCGGGGAGCTGTTTTTT.

This chain connects TRBV19 to TRBJ1-2; TRBD1 aligns across 9 bases. There are 18 residues in the CDR3. V trimming: 1 base; J trimming: 4 bases; junction bases outside the gene matches: 13. Germline CDR1 LNHDA, CDR2 SQIVND (reference sequence). CDR3 amino acids: CASSIVGGTGRGFYGYTF. For the CDR3, the DNA is TGTGCCAGTAGTATAGTAGGCGGGACAGGGAGAGGATTCTATGGCTACACCTTC.

This chain connects TRBV18 to TRBJ1-5, with D unresolved. V was clipped by 1 base and J by 0 bases, with 10 bases between them. Per the germline V gene, CDR1 is KGHSH and CDR2 is LQKENI. The length of the CDR3 is 16 residues. CDR3 nucleotides: TGTGCCAGCTCACCACATACCGCAGATAGCAATCAGCCCCAGCATTTT. The encoded protein is CASSPHTADSNQPQHF.

The chain recombines TRBV7-3 with TRBJ1-6; the D is unclear. Germline values: CDR1 SGHTA, CDR2 FQGTGA. The CDR3 extends over 14 amino acids. Trimming removed 1 base from V and 7 bases from J, with 8 bases in between. The CDR3: CASSLRRGNSPLHF. The CDR3 DNA sequence: TGTGCCAGCAGCTTAAGACGGGGAAATTCACCCCTCCACTTT.

This clone has only a few counts. CDR3 sequence reads: CAWDKWGNTIYF. CDR3 sequence (DNA): TGTGCCTGGGATAAATGGGGAAACACCATATATTTT. The rearrangement uses TRBV30 and TRBJ1-3; D is ambiguous. The ends were cut back, 5 bases at V and 4 bases at J, with 9 bases in the middle. CDR1 is GTSNPN, CDR2 SVGIG, per germline (reference sequence). The CDR3 has 12 residues. The full variable domain, its missing parts supplied by reference TRBV30 and TRBJ1-3, is SQTIHQWPATLVQPVGSPLSLECTVEGTSNPNLYWYRQAAGRGLQLLFYSVGIGQISSEVPQNLSASRPQDRQFILSSKKLLLSDSGFYLCAWDKWGNTIYFGEGSWLTVV.

J is TRBJ2-7 and V is TRBV4-3; D possibly corresponds to TRBD1 (5 bases). Germline loops: CDR1 LGHNA, CDR2 YSLEER. The CDR3 is 14 amino acids. With 0 bases removed from V and 7 bases from J, the gap between germline ends came to 13 bases. CDR3 residues: CASSQDLGAREQYF. The CDR3 DNA is TGCGCCAGCAGCCAAGACCTTGGGGCGAGAGAGCAGTACTTC.

V is TRBV2 and J is TRBJ1-2; no definite D call. The CDR3 runs to 11 residues. CDR1 and CDR2 (germline): SNHLY, FYNNEI. The germline V and J ends were trimmed by 4 bases and 5 bases, with 5 bases remaining between them. In DNA, the CDR3 is TGTGCCAGCAGTGTCAGATATGGCTACACCTTC. Protein: CASSVRYGYTF.

The CDR3 region has the DNA TGTGCCAGCAGTTCCCGCGGGACAGGAGCCTATGGCTACACCTTC. Protein sequence: CASSSRGTGAYGYTF. The chain employs TRBV28 and TRBJ1-2; 8 bases line up with TRBD1. The CDR3 extends over 15 amino acids. Germline CDR1 MDHEN, CDR2 SYDVKM. V dropped 4 bases and J dropped 4; count of bases not matched to a gene: 8.

The chain has TRBV18 and TRBJ1-2; D unresolved. Germline V gives CDR1 KGHSH, CDR2 LQKENI. The CDR3 covers 14 residues. V was cut by 0 bases and J by 3 bases, with 8 bases left in between. The CDR3 DNA is TGTGCCAGCTCACCACCCCAGGTTCACTATGGCTACACCTTC. Its protein product is CASSPPQVHYGYTF.

The CDR3 bases are TGTGCCAGCAGCTTTCACAATGAGCAGTTCTTC. Translated, it gives CASSFHNEQFF. The chain recombines TRBV11-2 with TRBJ2-1; unclear D gene. Germline V CDR1 and CDR2: SGHAT, FQNNGV. This CDR3 is 11 amino acids long. Trimming shortened V by 3 bases and J by 5 bases, and 2 bases separated the two germline ends.

The chain uses TRBV11-1 and TRBJ2-7; 7 nucleotides agree with TRBD1. The ends lost 5 bases at V and 2 bases at J; junction bases unmatched: 9. This CDR3 contains 15 residues. Germline V gives CDR1 SGHAT, CDR2 FQDESV (reference sequence). CDR3 region: CASSEGETGPYEQYF. As DNA, the CDR3 is TGTGCCAGCAGCGAAGGGGAGACAGGGCCCTACGAGCAGTACTTC. The whole variable domain, remainder taken from reference TRBV11-1 and TRBJ2-7, is EAEVAQSPRYKITEKSQAVAFWCDPISGHATLYWYRQILGQGPELLVQFQDESVVDDSQLPKDRFSAERLKGVDSTLKIQPAELGDSAMYLCASSEGETGPYEQYFGPGTRLTVT.

The CDR3 loop is CASSISTTYTYEQYV. The CDR3 coding sequence is TGTGCCAGCAGCATCAGTACTACCTATACCTACGAGCAGTACGTC. The chain is built from TRBV21-1 and TRBJ2-7; no check of the table's D call, TRBD2, against the DNA was made. TRBV21-1 is termed a pseudogene. The CDR3 consists of 15 residues.

This chain connects TRBV4-1 to TRBJ1-5; TRBD1 might be the D (6 bases). The ends were cut back, 4 bases at V and 5 bases at J, with 15 bases in the middle. The CDR3 sequence is 15 residues long. Germline loops: CDR1 MGHRA, CDR2 YSYEKL. This CDR3 reads CASSLTGTIHQPQHF. CDR3 bases: TGCGCCAGCAGCCTTACCGGGACAATCCATCAGCCCCAGCATTTT.